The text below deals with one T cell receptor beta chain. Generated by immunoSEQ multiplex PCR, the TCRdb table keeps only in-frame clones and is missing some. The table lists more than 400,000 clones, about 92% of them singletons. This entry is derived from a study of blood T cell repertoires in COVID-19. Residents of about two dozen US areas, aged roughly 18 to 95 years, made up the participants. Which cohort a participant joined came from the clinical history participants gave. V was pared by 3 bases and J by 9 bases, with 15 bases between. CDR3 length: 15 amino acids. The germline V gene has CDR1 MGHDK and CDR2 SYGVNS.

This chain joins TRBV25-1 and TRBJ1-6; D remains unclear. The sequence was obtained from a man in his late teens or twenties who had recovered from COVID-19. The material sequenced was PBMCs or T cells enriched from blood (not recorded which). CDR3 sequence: CASSDLARRGSPLHF. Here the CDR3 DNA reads TGTGCCAGCAGTGATTTAGCCAGGCGGGGTTCACCCCTCCACTTT.